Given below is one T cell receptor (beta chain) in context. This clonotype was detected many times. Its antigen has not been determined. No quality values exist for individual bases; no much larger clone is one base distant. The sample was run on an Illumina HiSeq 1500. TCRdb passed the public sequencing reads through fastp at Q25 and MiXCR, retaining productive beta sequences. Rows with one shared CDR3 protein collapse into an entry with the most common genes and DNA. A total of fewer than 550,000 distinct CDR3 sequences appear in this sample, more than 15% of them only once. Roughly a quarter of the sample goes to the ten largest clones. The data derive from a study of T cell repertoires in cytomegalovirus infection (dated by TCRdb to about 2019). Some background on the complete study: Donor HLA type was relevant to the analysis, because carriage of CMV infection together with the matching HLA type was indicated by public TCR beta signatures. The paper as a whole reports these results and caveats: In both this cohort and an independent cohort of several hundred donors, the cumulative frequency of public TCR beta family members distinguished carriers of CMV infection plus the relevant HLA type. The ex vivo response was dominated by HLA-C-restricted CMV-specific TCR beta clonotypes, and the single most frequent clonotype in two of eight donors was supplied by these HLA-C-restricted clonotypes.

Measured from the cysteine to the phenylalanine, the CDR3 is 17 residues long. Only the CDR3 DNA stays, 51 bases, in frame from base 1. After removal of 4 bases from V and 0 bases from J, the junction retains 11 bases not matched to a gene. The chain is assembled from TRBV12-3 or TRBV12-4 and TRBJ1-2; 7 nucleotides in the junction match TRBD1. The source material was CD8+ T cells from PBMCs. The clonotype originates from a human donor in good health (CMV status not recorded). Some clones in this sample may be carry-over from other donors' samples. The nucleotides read TGTGCCAGCAGTTGGTCGGGCGACAGGGCGTCTAACTATGGCTACACCTTC. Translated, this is CASSWSGDRASNYGYTF.